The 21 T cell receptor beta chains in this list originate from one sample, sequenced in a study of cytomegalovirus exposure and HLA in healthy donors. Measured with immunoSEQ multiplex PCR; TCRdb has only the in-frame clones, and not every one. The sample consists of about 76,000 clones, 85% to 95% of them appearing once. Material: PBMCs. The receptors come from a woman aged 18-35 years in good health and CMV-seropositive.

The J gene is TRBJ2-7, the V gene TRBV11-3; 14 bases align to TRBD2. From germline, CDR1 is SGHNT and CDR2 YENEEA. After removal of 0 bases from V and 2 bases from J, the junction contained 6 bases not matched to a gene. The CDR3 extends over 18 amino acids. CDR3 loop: CASSLEGGLAGGPYEQYF. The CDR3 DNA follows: TGTGCCAGCAGCTTAGAGGGAGGACTAGCGGGGGGACCCTACGAGCAGTACTTC.

CDR3 nucleotides: TGTGCCAGTAGTGCCCGACTAGGGGCCGGGGAGCTGTTTTTT. The encoded protein is CASSARLGAGELFF. This chain joins TRBV19 and TRBJ2-2, with a possible D match to TRBD2 (6 bases). The CDR3 contains 14 residues. Germline V gene sequence: CDR1 LNHDA, CDR2 SQIVND (reference sequence). V was clipped by 5 bases and J by 6 bases, with 13 bases between them.

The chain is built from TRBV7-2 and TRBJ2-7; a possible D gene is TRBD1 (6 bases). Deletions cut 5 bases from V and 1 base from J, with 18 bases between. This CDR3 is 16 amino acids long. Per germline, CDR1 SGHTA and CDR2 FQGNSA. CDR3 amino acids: CASSPDPTGYSYEQYF. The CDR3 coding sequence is TGTGCCAGCAGCCCCGACCCGACAGGATATTCCTACGAGCAGTACTTC.

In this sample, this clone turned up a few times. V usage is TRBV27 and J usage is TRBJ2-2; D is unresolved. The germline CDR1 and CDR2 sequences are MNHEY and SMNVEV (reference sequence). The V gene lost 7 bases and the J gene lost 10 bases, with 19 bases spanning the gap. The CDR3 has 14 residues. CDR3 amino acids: CASTPRSTQVELFF. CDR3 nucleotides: TGTGCCAGCACCCCCCGGAGCACGCAAGTGGAGCTGTTTTTT.

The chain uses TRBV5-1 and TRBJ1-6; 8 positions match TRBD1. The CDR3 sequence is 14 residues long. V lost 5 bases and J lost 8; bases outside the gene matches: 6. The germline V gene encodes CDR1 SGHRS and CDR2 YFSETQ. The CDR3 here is CASRQGGGYSPLHF. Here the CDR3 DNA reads TGCGCCAGCAGACAGGGGGGAGGTTATTCACCCCTCCACTTT.

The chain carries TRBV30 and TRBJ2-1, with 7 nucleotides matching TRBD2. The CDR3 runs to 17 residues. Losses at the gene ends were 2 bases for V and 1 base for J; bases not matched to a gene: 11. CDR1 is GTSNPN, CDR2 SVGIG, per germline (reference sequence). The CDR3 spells CAWSPPVAGVSYNEQFF. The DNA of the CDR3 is TGTGCCTGGAGTCCCCCGGTCGCGGGAGTGTCCTACAATGAGCAGTTCTTC.

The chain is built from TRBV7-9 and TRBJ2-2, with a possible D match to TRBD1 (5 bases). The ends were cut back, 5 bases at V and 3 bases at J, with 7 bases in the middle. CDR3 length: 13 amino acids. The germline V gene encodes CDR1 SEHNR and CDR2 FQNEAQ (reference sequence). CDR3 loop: CASSQGDTGELFF. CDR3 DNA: TGTGCCAGCAGCCAAGGGGACACCGGGGAGCTGTTTTTT.

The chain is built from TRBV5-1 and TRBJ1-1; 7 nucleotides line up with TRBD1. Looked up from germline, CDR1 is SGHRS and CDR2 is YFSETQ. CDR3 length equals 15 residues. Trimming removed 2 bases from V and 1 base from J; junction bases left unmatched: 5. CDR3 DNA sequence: TGCGCCAGCAGCTTCCACAGGGGACAGAACACTGAAGCTTTCTTT. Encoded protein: CASSFHRGQNTEAFF.

CDR3 amino acids: CASSLSPLRGQGYEQYF. In DNA, the CDR3 is TGTGCCAGCAGTTTATCGCCTCTTCGAGGACAGGGCTACGAGCAGTACTTC. The rearrangement joins TRBV27 to TRBJ2-7; 8 nucleotides line up with TRBD1. Germline CDR1 is MNHEY and CDR2 is SMNVEV (reference sequence). The length of the CDR3 is 17 residues. The V and J ends lost 0 bases and 3 bases, in that order; junction bases with no gene match: 10.

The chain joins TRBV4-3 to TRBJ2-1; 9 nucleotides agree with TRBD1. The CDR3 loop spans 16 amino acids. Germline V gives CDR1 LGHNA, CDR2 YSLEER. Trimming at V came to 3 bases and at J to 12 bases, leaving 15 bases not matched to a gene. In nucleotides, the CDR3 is TGCGCCAGCAGCCAGGGATCCGGGACAGGGATGTTGGGGCAGTTCTTC. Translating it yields CASSQGSGTGMLGQFF.

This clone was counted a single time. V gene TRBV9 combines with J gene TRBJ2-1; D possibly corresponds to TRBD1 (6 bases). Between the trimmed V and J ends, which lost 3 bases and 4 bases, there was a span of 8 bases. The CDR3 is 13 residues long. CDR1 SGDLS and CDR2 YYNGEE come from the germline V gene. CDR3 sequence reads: CASSGTDYNEQFF. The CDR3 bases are TGTGCCAGCAGCGGGACAGATTACAATGAGCAGTTCTTC.

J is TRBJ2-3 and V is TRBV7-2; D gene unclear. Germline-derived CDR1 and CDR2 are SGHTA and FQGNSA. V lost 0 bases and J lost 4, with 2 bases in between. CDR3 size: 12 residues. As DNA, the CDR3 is TGTGCCAGCAGCTTAGCCTCAGATACGCAGTATTTT. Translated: CASSLASDTQYF.

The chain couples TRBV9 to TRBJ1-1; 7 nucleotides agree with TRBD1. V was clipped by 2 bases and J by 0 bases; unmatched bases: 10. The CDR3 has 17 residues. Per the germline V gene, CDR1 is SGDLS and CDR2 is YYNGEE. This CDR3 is CASSVKGVGTVNTEAFF. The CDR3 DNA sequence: TGTGCCAGCAGCGTGAAGGGCGTCGGGACAGTGAACACTGAAGCTTTCTTT.

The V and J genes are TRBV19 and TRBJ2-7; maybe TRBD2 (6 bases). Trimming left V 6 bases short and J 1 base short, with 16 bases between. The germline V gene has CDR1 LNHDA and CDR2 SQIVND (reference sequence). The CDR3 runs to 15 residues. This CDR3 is CASSLGGVGSYEQYF. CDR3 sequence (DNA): TGTGCCAGTAGCCTAGGCGGGGTTGGATCCTACGAGCAGTACTTC.

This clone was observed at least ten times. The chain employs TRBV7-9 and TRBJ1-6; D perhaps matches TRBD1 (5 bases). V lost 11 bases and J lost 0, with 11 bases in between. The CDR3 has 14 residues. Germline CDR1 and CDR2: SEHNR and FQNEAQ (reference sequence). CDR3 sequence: CAGVDSSYNSPLHF. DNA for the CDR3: TGTGCCGGGGTAGACAGCTCCTATAATTCACCCCTCCACTTT.

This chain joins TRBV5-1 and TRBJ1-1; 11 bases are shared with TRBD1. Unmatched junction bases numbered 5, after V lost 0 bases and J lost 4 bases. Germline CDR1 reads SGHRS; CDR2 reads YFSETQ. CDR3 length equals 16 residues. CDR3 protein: CASSLVLGTGGTEAFF. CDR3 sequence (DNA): TGCGCCAGCAGCTTGGTGTTAGGGACAGGGGGCACTGAAGCTTTCTTT.

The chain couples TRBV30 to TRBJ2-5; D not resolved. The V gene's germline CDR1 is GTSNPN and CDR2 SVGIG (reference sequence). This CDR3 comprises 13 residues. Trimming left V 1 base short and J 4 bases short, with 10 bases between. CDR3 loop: CAWSETPGETQYF. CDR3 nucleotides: TGTGCCTGGAGTGAGACACCTGGAGAGACCCAGTACTTC. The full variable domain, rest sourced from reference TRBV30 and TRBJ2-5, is SQTIHQWPATLVQPVGSPLSLECTVEGTSNPNLYWYRQAAGRGLQLLFYSVGIGQISSEVPQNLSASRPQDRQFILSSKKLLLSDSGFYLCAWSETPGETQYFGPGTRLLVL.

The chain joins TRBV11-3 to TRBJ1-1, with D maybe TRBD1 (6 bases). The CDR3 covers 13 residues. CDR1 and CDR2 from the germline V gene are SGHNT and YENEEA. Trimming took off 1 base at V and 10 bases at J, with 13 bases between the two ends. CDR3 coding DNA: TGTGCCAGCAGCTTAGGGGGGCCAGAGGGAGCTTTCTTT. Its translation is CASSLGGPEGAFF. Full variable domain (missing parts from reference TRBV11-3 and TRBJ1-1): EAGVVQSPRYKIIEKKQPVAFWCNPISGHNTLYWYLQNLGQGPELLIRYENEEAVDDSQLPKDRFSAERLKGVDSTLKIQPAELGDSAVYLCASSLGGPEGAFFGQGTRLTVV.

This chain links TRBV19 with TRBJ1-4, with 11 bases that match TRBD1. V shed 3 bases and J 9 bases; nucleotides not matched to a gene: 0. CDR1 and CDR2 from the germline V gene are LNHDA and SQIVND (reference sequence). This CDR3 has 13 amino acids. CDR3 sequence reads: CASSMDRGQKLFF. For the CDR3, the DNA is TGTGCCAGTAGTATGGACAGGGGGCAAAAACTGTTTTTT.

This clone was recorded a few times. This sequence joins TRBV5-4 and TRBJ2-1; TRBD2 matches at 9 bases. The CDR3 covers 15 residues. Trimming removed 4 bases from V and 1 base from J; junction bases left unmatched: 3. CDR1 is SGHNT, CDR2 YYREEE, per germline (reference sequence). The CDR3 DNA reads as TGTGCCAGCAGCCTTACTAGCGGGTCCTACAATGAGCAGTTCTTC. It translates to CASSLTSGSYNEQFF.

CDR3: CAWRPGTGDEKLFF. The CDR3 DNA sequence: TGTGCCTGGAGACCCGGGACAGGAGATGAAAAACTGTTTTTT. The chain couples TRBV30 to TRBJ1-4, with 8 positions matching TRBD1. CDR1 is GTSNPN, CDR2 SVGIG, per germline (reference sequence). Trimming cost V 3 bases and J 6 bases; bases outside gene matches: 6. The CDR3 is made up of 14 amino acids. Combining the CDR3 with reference TRBV30 and TRBJ1-4 gives the whole variable domain SQTIHQWPATLVQPVGSPLSLECTVEGTSNPNLYWYRQAAGRGLQLLFYSVGIGQISSEVPQNLSASRPQDRQFILSSKKLLLSDSGFYLCAWRPGTGDEKLFFGSGTQLSVL.